This record looks at one T cell receptor (beta chain) sequence and its context. This sample was included in a study of chemoradiotherapy in HPV16-positive cancers. The CDR3 runs to 15 residues. Germline values: CDR1 SGHVS, CDR2 FQNEAQ. The V and J ends lost 6 bases and 0 bases respectively, with 12 bases between them. Method: immunoSEQ multiplex PCR; TCRdb's copy keeps in-frame clones and lacks some. In the table there are fewer than 800 clones, less than 75% of which are singletons. Sequencing was performed on tumor tissue, taken from a patient who underwent chemoradiotherapy. This chain connects TRBV7-8 to TRBJ2-1, with D maybe TRBD2 (6 bases). This clonotype was obtained from a human donor with HPV-associated anogenital cancer. The CDR3 sequence is CASRGGRRSYNEQFF. The DNA of the CDR3 is TGTGCCAGCAGAGGAGGGCGTCGCTCCTACAATGAGCAGTTCTTC. The full variable domain, in which reference TRBV7-8 and TRBJ2-1 provide the parts outside the CDR3, is GAGVSQSPRYKVAKRGQDVALRCDPISGHVSLFWYQQALGQGPEFLTYFQNEAQLDKSGLPSDRFFAERPEGSVSTLKIQRTQQEDSAVYLCASRGGRRSYNEQFFGPGTRLTVL.